These 12 T cell receptor beta chains were all obtained from the same sample, sequenced in a study of cytomegalovirus exposure and HLA in healthy donors. The PCR employed 60 Vbeta primers together with 13 Jbeta primers. Assay: immunoSEQ multiplex PCR; the TCRdb copy retains only in-frame clones and omits some. This table holds roughly 100,000 clones, about 83% found once. Sequenced sample: PBMCs. The receptors were gathered from a man aged 18-30 years in good health and CMV-seronegative.

This chain uses TRBV4-3 with TRBJ2-5, with 7 positions matching TRBD1. This CDR3 region has 15 residues. Germline V gene data show CDR1 as LGHNA and CDR2 as YSLEER. With 6 bases clipped from V and 2 bases from J, the junction kept 9 bases outside the gene matches. CDR3 amino acids: CASSRYWTGQETQYF. DNA of the CDR3: TGCGCCAGCAGTCGCTATTGGACAGGTCAAGAGACCCAGTACTTC.

This chain uses TRBV10-3 with TRBJ1-4; D is undetermined. The V and J ends lost 5 bases and 0 bases respectively, with 7 bases between them. CDR3 length: 14 residues. Germline values: CDR1 ENHRY, CDR2 SYGVKD. CDR3 amino acids: CAISPVATNEKLFF. CDR3 in DNA: TGTGCCATCAGTCCAGTTGCAACTAATGAAAAACTGTTTTTT.

This chain links TRBV28 with TRBJ2-5, with 10 positions matching TRBD2. Germline CDR1 is MDHEN and CDR2 is SYDVKM. Trimming at V came to 8 bases and at J to 4 bases, leaving 16 bases not matched to a gene. The CDR3 consists of 17 residues. CDR3 amino acids: CASRTAPSSGGGETQYF. In DNA form, the CDR3 reads TGTGCCAGCCGCACAGCCCCATCTAGCGGGGGTGGAGAGACCCAGTACTTC.

The chain combines TRBV10-2 with TRBJ1-1; possibly TRBD1 for D (5 bases). CDR3 length: 13 residues. Germline-derived CDR1 and CDR2 are WSHSY and SAAADI. Trimming shortened V by 2 bases and J by 1 base, and 5 bases separated the two germline ends. CDR3 in amino acids: CASSETGNTEAFF. CDR3 nucleotide sequence: TGCGCCAGCAGTGAGACAGGGAACACTGAAGCTTTCTTT.

The chain couples TRBV9 to TRBJ2-3, with 10 bases identical to TRBD2. The CDR3 extends over 16 amino acids. V gave up 3 bases and J gave up 10 bases; unmatched junction bases: 14. CDR1 and CDR2 (germline): SGDLS, YYNGEE. CDR3 nucleotides: TGTGCCAGCAGCGGAGGGGGACTAGCGACCGGTTACGCGCAGTATTTT. This translates into CASSGGGLATGYAQYF.

The chain employs TRBV9 and TRBJ2-5, with D unclear. The CDR3 contains 12 residues. Trimming removed 3 bases at V and 5 bases at J, with 8 bases between. CDR1 and CDR2 (germline): SGDLS, YYNGEE. Here the CDR3 reads CASSGSVETQYF. The CDR3 coding sequence is TGTGCCAGCAGCGGGAGTGTGGAGACCCAGTACTTC.

This clone occurred a few times. V usage is TRBV6-5 and J usage is TRBJ1-1, with D perhaps TRBD1 (6 bases). The ends were cut back, 4 bases at V and 1 base at J, with 10 bases in the middle. The CDR3 totals 14 residues. Germline values: CDR1 MNHEY, CDR2 SVGAGI. CDR3 sequence: CASSFGGSNTEAFF. CDR3 nucleotide sequence: TGTGCCAGCAGTTTTGGGGGCTCGAACACTGAAGCTTTCTTT.

V and J are TRBV27 and TRBJ2-7, with D maybe TRBD2 (5 bases). The CDR3 has 18 residues. From germline, CDR1 is MNHEY and CDR2 SMNVEV (reference sequence). The V end was cut by 3 bases, the J end by 0 bases, with 21 bases between. CDR3 in DNA: TGTGCCAGCAGTTTCGTGGGAGTACCTGGACGGACCTCCTACGAGCAGTACTTC. This codes for CASSFVGVPGRTSYEQYF.

V and J are TRBV28 and TRBJ2-1, with 7 positions matching TRBD2. Germline V gene lookup returns CDR1 MDHEN and CDR2 SYDVKM. Trimming cost V 6 bases and J 7 bases; bases outside gene matches: 12. CDR3 length: 15 amino acids. The CDR3 coding sequence is TGTGCCAGCAGCCCCGGGGGGACCCTAGCAAATGAGCAGTTCTTC. It yields the protein CASSPGGTLANEQFF.

This clone was counted between two and nine times. The V gene is TRBV27, the J gene TRBJ1-5; the D gene is possibly TRBD1 (5 bases). The V gene lost 8 bases and the J gene lost 10 bases, with 18 bases spanning the gap. Germline-derived CDR1 and CDR2 are MNHEY and SMNVEV (reference sequence). CDR3 size: 13 residues. The CDR3 sequence: CASGPTGSGPQHF. CDR3 coding DNA: TGTGCCAGCGGCCCAACAGGTTCTGGACCCCAGCATTTT.

The rearrangement joins TRBV4-3 to TRBJ2-7; TRBD1 matches at 9 bases. The V gene end was trimmed by 0 bases and the J gene end by 7 bases; junction bases not matched to a gene: 16. This CDR3 comprises 18 residues. Germline loops: CDR1 LGHNA, CDR2 YSLEER. CDR3: CASSQEEILGTGFGEQYF. The CDR3 bases are TGCGCCAGCAGCCAAGAAGAAATCCTGGGGACAGGGTTTGGGGAGCAGTACTTC.

V usage is TRBV7-9 and J usage is TRBJ2-7; 10 nucleotides agree with TRBD2. The CDR3 sequence is 15 residues long. J was trimmed by 5 bases and V by 2 bases; bases with no gene match: 6. CDR1 is SEHNR, CDR2 FQNEAQ, per germline (reference sequence). The CDR3 sequence: CASSLFGTSDHEQYF. CDR3 nucleotides: TGTGCCAGCAGCTTATTCGGGACTAGCGACCACGAGCAGTACTTC.